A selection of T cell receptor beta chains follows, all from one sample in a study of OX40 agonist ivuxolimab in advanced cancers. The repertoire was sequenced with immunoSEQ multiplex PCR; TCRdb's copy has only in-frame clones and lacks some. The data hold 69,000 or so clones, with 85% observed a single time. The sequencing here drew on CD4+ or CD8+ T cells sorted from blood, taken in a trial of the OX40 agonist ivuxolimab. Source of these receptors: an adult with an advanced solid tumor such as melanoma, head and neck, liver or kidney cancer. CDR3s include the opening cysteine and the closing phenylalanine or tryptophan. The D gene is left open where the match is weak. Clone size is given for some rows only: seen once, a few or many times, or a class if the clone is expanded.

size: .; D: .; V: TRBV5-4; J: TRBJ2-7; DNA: TGTGCCAGCAGCTGGGACAACTACGAGCAGTACTTC; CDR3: CASSWDNYEQYF
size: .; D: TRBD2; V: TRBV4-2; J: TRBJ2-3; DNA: TGTGCCAGCGGCCGGGGGACTAGCGGGAACACAGATACGCAGTATTTT; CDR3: CASGRGTSGNTDTQYF
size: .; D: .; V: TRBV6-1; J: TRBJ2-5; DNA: TGTGCCTGTTCCTACCAGGCGGCGGGGACCCAGTACTTC; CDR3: CACSYQAAGTQYF
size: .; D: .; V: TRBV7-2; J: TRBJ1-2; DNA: TGTGCCAGCACCGACCTGTGGGGGGGTGGTGGCTACACCTTC; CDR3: CASTDLWGGGGYTF
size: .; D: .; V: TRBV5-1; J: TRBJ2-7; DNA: TGCGCCAGCAGCACATCCCCCTGGAGGGGGCTATACGAGCAGTACTTC; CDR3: CASSTSPWRGLYEQYF
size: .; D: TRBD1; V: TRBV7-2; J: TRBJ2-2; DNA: TGTGCCAGCAGCTTGGCGGGACAGGGCGCCGGCGGGGAGCTGTTTTTT; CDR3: CASSLAGQGAGGELFF
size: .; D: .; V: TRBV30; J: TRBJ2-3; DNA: TGTGCCTGGGCACCAGGCACAGATACGCAGTATTTT; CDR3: CAWAPGTDTQYF
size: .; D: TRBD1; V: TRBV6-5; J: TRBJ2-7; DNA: TGTGCCAGCACCACCGACAGGGGAACCTACGAGCAGTACTTC; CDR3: CASTTDRGTYEQYF
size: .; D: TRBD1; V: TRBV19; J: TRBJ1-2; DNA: TGTGCCAGTTTAAGATGGGGGACAGTTCCTGGCTACACCTTC; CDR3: CASLRWGTVPGYTF
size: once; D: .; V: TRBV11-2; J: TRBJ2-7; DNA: TGTGCCAGCAGCTCCTCTGGGGGAATGGGGTACGAGCAGTACTTC; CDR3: CASSSSGGMGYEQYF
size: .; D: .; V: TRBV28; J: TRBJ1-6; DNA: TGTGCCAGCAGTCCCCACCAGACCTATAATTCACCCCTCCACTTT; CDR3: CASSPHQTYNSPLHF
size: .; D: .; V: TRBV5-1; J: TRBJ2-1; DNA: TGCGCCAGCAGCTTGGCGGGGGGACAAGGGGACCATGAGCAGTTCTTC; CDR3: CASSLAGGQGDHEQFF
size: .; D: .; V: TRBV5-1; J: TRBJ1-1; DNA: TGCGCCAGCAGCTTCGCAGGGCGGGGCAGAGGGGACACTGAAGCTTTCTTT; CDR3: CASSFAGRGRGDTEAFF
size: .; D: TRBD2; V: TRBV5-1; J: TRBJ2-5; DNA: TGCGCCAGCAGCCCTCGGGGGGGGCTGGAGACCCAGTACTTC; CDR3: CASSPRGGLETQYF
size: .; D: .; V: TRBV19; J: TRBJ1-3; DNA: TGTGCCAGTACCTTGGTGGGCAACTCTGGAAACACCATATATTTT; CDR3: CASTLVGNSGNTIYF
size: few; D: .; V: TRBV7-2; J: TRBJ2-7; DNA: TGTGCCAGCAGCTTAGGAGGGCTGGGGGTCTACGAGCAGTACTTC; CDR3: CASSLGGLGVYEQYF
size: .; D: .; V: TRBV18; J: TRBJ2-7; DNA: TGTGCCAGCTCACCACCTACGCGTTCCTACGAGCAGTACTTC; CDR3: CASSPPTRSYEQYF
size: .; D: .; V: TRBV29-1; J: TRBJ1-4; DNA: TGCAGCGCCGGGGGGTACGAAAAACTGTTTTTT; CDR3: CSAGGYEKLFF
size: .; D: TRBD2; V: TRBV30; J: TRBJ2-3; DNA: TGTGCCTGGGCGGTAGCGGGGGGCACAGATACGCAGTATTTT; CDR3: CAWAVAGGTDTQYF
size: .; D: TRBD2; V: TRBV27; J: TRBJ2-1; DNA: TGTGCCAGCAGTTCCCCTAGCGGGAGGGCCAACAATGAGCAGTTCTTC; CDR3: CASSSPSGRANNEQFF
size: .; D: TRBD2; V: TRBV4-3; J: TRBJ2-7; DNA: TGCGCCAGCACCCAGACACTAGCGGGAGAAAGGGAGCAGTACTTC; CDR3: CASTQTLAGEREQYF
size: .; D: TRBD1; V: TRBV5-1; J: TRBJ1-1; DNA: TGCGCCAGCAGCTCGCGGACAGGGAACACTGAAGCTTTCTTT; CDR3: CASSSRTGNTEAFF
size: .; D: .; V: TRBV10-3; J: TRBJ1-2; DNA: TGTGCCATCAGTGAGGGCCAGGGGACTAACGGCTACACCTTC; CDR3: CAISEGQGTNGYTF
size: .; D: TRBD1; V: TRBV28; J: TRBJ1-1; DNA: TGTGCCAGCAGTTTAGGGACAGGGGGCCGTACTGAAGCTTTCTTT; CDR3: CASSLGTGGRTEAFF
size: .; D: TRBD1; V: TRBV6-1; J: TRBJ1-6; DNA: TGTGCCAGCAGGGACAGGGAATGGGAACCCCTCCACTTT; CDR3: CASRDREWEPLHF
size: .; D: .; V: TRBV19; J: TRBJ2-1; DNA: TGTGCCAGTAGTATAGGAGTGGACACCCGTGGGTACAATGAGCAGTTCTTC; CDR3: CASSIGVDTRGYNEQFF
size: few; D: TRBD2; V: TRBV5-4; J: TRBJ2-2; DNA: TGTGCCAGCAGCTCAGGACTAGCGGGGGGTCCCGGGGAGCTGTTTTTT; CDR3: CASSSGLAGGPGELFF
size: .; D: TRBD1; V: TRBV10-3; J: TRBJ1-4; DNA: TGTGCCATCGGTCAACAGGGGGCCGGGGAAAAACTGTTTTTT; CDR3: CAIGQQGAGEKLFF
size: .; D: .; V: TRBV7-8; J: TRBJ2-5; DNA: TGTGCCAGCAGCTTAGCGGGGCGACCTGAGGCTACCCAGTACTTC; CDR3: CASSLAGRPEATQYF
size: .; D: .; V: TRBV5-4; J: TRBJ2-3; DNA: TGTGCCAGCAGCGGGGGAGAGGGAGATACGCAGTATTTT; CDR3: CASSGGEGDTQYF
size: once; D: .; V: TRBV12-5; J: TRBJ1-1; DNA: TGTGCTAGTGCCTCAAGAGGGACTGAAGCTTTCTTT; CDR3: CASASRGTEAFF
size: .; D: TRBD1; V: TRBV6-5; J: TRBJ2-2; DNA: TGTGCCAGCAGACAGGGGGCTCGAACCGGGGAGCTGTTTTTT; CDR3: CASRQGARTGELFF
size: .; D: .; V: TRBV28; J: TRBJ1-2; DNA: TGTGCCAGCAGTCCACAGATCCCCTATGGCTACACCTTC; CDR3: CASSPQIPYGYTF
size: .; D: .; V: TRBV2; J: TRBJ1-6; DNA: TGTGCCAGCAGCGGAACTCTCGGGAATTCACCCCTCCACTTT; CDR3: CASSGTLGNSPLHF
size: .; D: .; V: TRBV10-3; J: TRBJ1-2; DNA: TGTGCCATCAGTGACGCCCCAAGGGGTGGCTACACCTTC; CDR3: CAISDAPRGGYTF
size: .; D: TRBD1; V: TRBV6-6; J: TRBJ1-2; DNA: TGTGCCAGCAGAAACCATGGACAGGGTCCTGGCTACACCTTC; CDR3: CASRNHGQGPGYTF
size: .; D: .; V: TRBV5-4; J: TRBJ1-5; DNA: TGTGCCAGCGGCCAAGATTCCCCGACCAATCAGCCCCAGCATTTT; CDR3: CASGQDSPTNQPQHF
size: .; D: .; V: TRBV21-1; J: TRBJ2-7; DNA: TGTGCCAGCAGCAAAAGGGCGGGTGCCTACGAGCAGTACTTC; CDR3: CASSKRAGAYEQYF
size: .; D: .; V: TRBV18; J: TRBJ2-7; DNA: TGTGCCAGCTCACCAGGGGTAACCCTCGAGCAGTACTTC; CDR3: CASSPGVTLEQYF
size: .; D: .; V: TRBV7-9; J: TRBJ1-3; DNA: TGTGCCAGCAGCTTAGGATGGGGCTCTGGAAACACCATATATTTT; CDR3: CASSLGWGSGNTIYF
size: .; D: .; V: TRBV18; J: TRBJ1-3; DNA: TGTGCCAGCTCACCGGGGAGCTCTGGAAACACCATATATTTT; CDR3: CASSPGSSGNTIYF
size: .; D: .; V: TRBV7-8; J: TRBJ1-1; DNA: TGTGCCAGCAGCCCCCGGTGGACCAACACTGAAGCTTTCTTT; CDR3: CASSPRWTNTEAFF
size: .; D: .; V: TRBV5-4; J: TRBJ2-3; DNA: TGTGCCAGCAGCTTAGGGCCAGGGGCAGTAGATACGCAGTATTTT; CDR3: CASSLGPGAVDTQYF
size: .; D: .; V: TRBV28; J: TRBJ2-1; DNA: TGTGCCAGCAGCTCCCTGCTGGGGAGATGGAATGAGCAGTTCTTC; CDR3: CASSSLLGRWNEQFF
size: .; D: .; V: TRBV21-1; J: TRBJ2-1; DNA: TGTGCCAGCGGCAGTCGGCGGACGTTGACCTACAATGAGCAGTTCTTC; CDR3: CASGSRRTLTYNEQFF
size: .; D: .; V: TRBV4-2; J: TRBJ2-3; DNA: TGTGCCAGCAGCCAAGAAACATCAGGCTTCACAGATACGCAGTATTTT; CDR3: CASSQETSGFTDTQYF
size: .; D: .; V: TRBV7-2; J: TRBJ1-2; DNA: TGTGCCAGCAGCTACCAGGGGAGTAGTAACTATGGCTACACCTTC; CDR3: CASSYQGSSNYGYTF
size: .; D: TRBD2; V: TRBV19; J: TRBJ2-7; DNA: TGTGCCAGTAGTCCATCGGGGGGGCCCTACGAGCAGTACTTC; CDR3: CASSPSGGPYEQYF
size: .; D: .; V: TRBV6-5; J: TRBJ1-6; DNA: TGTGCCAGCAGTTACTCGGCCGGTTCACCCCTCCACTTT; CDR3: CASSYSAGSPLHF
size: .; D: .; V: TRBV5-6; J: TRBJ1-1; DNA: TGTGCCAGCAGTGGAGCTGTAGGGAGGGGGACTGAAGCTTTCTTT; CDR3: CASSGAVGRGTEAFF